This T cell receptor beta chain comes out of a study of blood T cells in healthy people across ages. Study summary: When template switching was applied, about one barcoded beta molecule was captured per two T cells. Overall study findings and caveats: Estimates of diversity drawn from one million T cells were considered underestimates. Long-lived donors had more naive CD4+ cells and higher diversity than aged donors.

Germline CDR1 and CDR2: SGDLS and YYNGEE. This CDR3 is 15 amino acids long. V lost 4 bases and J lost 7; bases outside the gene matches: 8. Note on this clonotype: Antigen specificity is unknown.

It was with a sample-barcoded 5' primer and a J-beta primer mix that a second PCR of about 6 to 12 cycles was run. Each cDNA was tagged by a template-switch adaptor containing 12 random nucleotides. TCRdb analysed the 5' RACE reads with MiXCR anew, one entry per CDR3 protein. The table records around 1,100,000 distinct CDR3 sequences, 35% to 40% of them present only once. This TCR derives from a man between 18 and 29 years old in good health. This chain uses TRBV9 with TRBJ2-1; TRBD2 matches at 10 bases. Material for sequencing was blood. CDR3 nucleotides: TGTGCCAGCAGCCCCACTAGCGGGACTGGGAATGAGCAGTTCTTC. Amino acid sequence: CASSPTSGTGNEQFF.